This T cell receptor beta chain was identified during a study of blood T cell repertoires in COVID-19. Study-level information: Whether acute or convalescent, the COVID-19 samples came from the United States, Italy and Spain.

V was clipped by 3 bases and J by 0 bases; unmatched bases: 5. The CDR3 sequence is 16 residues long. CDR1 is LGHNA, CDR2 YNFKEQ, per germline. Authors' processing steps: Reference gene primers were amplified, and this amplification served to estimate nucleated cell counts. This table comes from immunoSEQ multiplex PCR, and its TCRdb copy is limited to in-frame clones, with some not included. The V and J calls and clone size are taken from that table; D and trimming were inferred from the DNA. The data show some 250,000 clones, more than 75% seen once. Sequencing was carried out using peripheral blood. The source of this sequence is a woman in her forties who had recovered from COVID-19. V is TRBV4-2 and J is TRBJ2-1; 7 nucleotides align to TRBD2. The CDR3 DNA follows: TGTGCCAGCAGCCAGGCCGGGGGGAGCTCCTACAATGAGCAGTTCTTC. This translates into CASSQAGGSSYNEQFF.